The 31 T cell receptor beta chains below come from one sample, sequenced in a study of tumor-infiltrating lymphocytes in oesophageal squamous cell carcinoma. TCRdb redid the calling of the PCR reads with MiXCR, one entry per CDR3 protein. Among more than 9,500 distinct CDR3 sequences listed, 56% were seen once. Sequencing used esophageal tumor tissue. Every receptor here comes from a female donor with esophageal squamous cell carcinoma.

The chain has TRBV12-3 or TRBV12-4 and TRBJ2-3; 7 positions match TRBD2. The CDR3 consists of 15 residues. V lost 6 bases to trimming and J lost 1 base; unmatched junction nucleotides: 7. The CDR3 bases are TGTGCCAGCAGACTGAGCGGGGCGGGCACAGATACGCAGTATTTT. This translates into CASRLSGAGTDTQYF.

This clonotype showed up just once. V usage is TRBV7-6 and J usage is TRBJ2-4, with D unclear. Matching the DNA end better, TRBJ2-5 makes the J call doubtful. This CDR3 comprises 15 residues. From germline, CDR1 is SGHVS and CDR2 FNYEAQ. This CDR3 is CASSPTPANQETQYF. As DNA, the CDR3 is TGTGCCAGCAGCCCGACCCCAGCGAACCAAGAGACCCAGTACTTC.

Ten or more counts support this clonotype. A read error is likely, as this CDR3 ends without the conserved phenylalanine or tryptophan. The DNA is left out, because the CDR3 cannot be placed on it with certainty; the CDR3 is given as TCRdb lists it. The V gene is TRBV7-2, the J gene TRBJ2-7; the table names TRBD2, a call not compared with the DNA. Germline assignment: CDR1 SGHTA and CDR2 FQGNSA. The CDR3 numbers 15 amino acids, ends counted. The CDR3 is CASSLGLQSGYTFGS.

As concerns this clonotype: Because it lacks the conserved phenylalanine or tryptophan at the end, this CDR3 is likely a read error. The limits of the CDR3 on the DNA are not certain, so only TCRdb's listed CDR3 is given. The chain couples TRBV7-9 to TRBJ2-7; whether TRBD1, the table's D call, matches the DNA was not checked. Germline loops: CDR1 SEHNR, CDR2 FQNEAQ (reference sequence). The CDR3 is 17 residues long, counting both termini. CDR3 residues: CASSLATQTGHGYTFGS.

By sample fraction, this clonotype is medium-sized. CDR3 amino acids: CASTTGTGALNEQFF. For the CDR3, the DNA is TGTGCCAGCACCACCGGGACAGGGGCCCTCAATGAGCAGTTCTTC. The genes are TRBV7-9 and TRBJ2-1; 10 bases fit TRBD1. The V gene end was trimmed by 7 bases and the J gene end by 6 bases; junction bases not matched to a gene: 9. The CDR3 extends over 15 amino acids. The V gene's germline CDR1 is SEHNR and CDR2 FQNEAQ (reference sequence).

V gene TRBV7-6 combines with J gene TRBJ2-7; D might be TRBD1 (6 bases). The J call may not be correct, given that the DNA end is closer to TRBJ2-1. The germline CDR1 and CDR2 sequences are SGHVS and FNYEAQ. The CDR3 covers 16 residues. The CDR3 bases are TGTGCCAGCAGCTTCGCCCACAGGGAGCTCGAGGATGAGCAGTTCTTC. The encoded protein is CASSFAHRELEDEQFF.

This clonotype was counted between two and nine times. The DNA for the CDR3 is TGTGCCAGCAGTTCCCGACTAGTTAGGACCTCAGATACGCAGTATTTT. Amino acid sequence: CASSSRLVRTSDTQYF. The chain has TRBV12-3 or TRBV12-4 and TRBJ2-3; D is perhaps TRBD2 (6 bases). This CDR3 spans 16 amino acids. Trimming left V 4 bases short and J 4 bases short, with 18 bases between.

This clonotype was seen a handful of times. This chain joins TRBV7-2 and TRBJ2-1; 10 bases agree with TRBD2. This CDR3 comprises 17 residues. Germline values: CDR1 SGHTA, CDR2 FQGNSA. The J segment lost 5 bases and the V segment lost 1 base, leaving 8 bases of the junction unmatched. CDR3 protein: CASSLGAGGRHHNEQFF. For the CDR3, the DNA is TGTGCCAGCAGCTTAGGAGCGGGAGGGCGCCATCACAATGAGCAGTTCTTC.

This chain links TRBV5-6 with TRBJ2-6; D possibly uses TRBD1 or TRBD2 (5 bases each). Trimming stripped 5 bases from V and 2 bases from J, with 11 bases between. Per the germline V gene, CDR1 is SGHDT and CDR2 is YYEEEE. This CDR3 is 15 amino acids long. CDR3 nucleotide sequence: TGTGCCAGCAGTGTGGGACGTACTGGGGCCAACGTCCTGACTTTC. Its translation: CASSVGRTGANVLTF. Full variable domain (remainder filled in from reference TRBV5-6 and TRBJ2-6): DAGVTQSPTHLIKTRGQQVTLRCSPKSGHDTVSWYQQALGQGPQFIFQYYEEEERQRGNFPDRFSGHQFPNYSSELNVNALLLGDSALYLCASSVGRTGANVLTFGAGSRLTVL.

The chain combines TRBV5-1 with TRBJ2-7; possibly TRBD2 for D (6 bases). Near its end, the DNA agrees better with TRBJ2-1, so the J call may be wrong. Germline-derived CDR1 and CDR2 are SGHRS and YFSETQ. The CDR3 totals 17 residues. The CDR3 coding sequence is TGCGCCAGCAGCTTGGCTGGGAAGACTAGCTCCTACAATGAGCAGTTCTTC. Translation gives CASSLAGKTSSYNEQFF.

This clonotype was recorded many times. The J gene is TRBJ2-7, the V gene TRBV19; 7 bases fit TRBD1. The CDR3 loop spans 15 amino acids. V lost 6 bases to trimming and J lost 0 bases; unmatched junction nucleotides: 8. Germline lookup yields CDR1 LNHDA and CDR2 SQIVND (reference sequence). The CDR3 loop reads CASSDRAGASYEQYF. CDR3 nucleotide sequence: TGTGCCAGTAGCGACAGGGCCGGAGCCTCCTACGAGCAGTACTTC.

The rearrangement joins TRBV7-2 to TRBJ1-5; D not resolved. This CDR3 is 13 amino acids long. The ends were cut back, 0 bases at V and 5 bases at J, with 5 bases in the middle. Germline CDR1 is SGHTA and CDR2 is FQGNSA. In DNA, the CDR3 is TGTGCCAGCAGCTTAGCCCCTTATCAGCCCCAGCATTTT. Its protein product is CASSLAPYQPQHF.

The chain joins TRBV7-2 to TRBJ2-7, with D perhaps TRBD1 (5 bases). The J call is doubtful: the DNA matches TRBJ2-1 better. The CDR3 runs 15 residues. Germline CDR1 reads SGHTA; CDR2 reads FQGNSA. The DNA for the CDR3 is TGTGCCAGCAGCTTAGACTCCCCGCCAAGGGGTGAGCAGTTCTTC. This translates into CASSLDSPPRGEQFF.

The rearrangement joins TRBV11-2 to TRBJ2-7, with D possibly matching TRBD2 (5 bases). Germline V gene data show CDR1 as SGHAT and CDR2 as FQNNGV. The V end lost 1 base, the J end lost 7 bases, and 14 bases lay between the germline ends. The CDR3 contains 14 residues. DNA for the CDR3: TGTGCCAGCAGCTTAGGTGTGAGCGGCAATGAGCAGTACTTC. It codes for CASSLGVSGNEQYF.

V gene TRBV7-2 combines with J gene TRBJ2-5; 10 nucleotides line up with TRBD2. The DNA end is more similar to TRBJ2-1, so the J call may be wrong. The length of the CDR3 is 14 residues. Germline V gene sequence: CDR1 SGHTA, CDR2 FQGNSA. CDR3 nucleotide sequence: TGTGCCAGCAGCTTACTAGCGGGAGTGGGTGAGCAGTTCTTC. Amino acids: CASSLLAGVGEQFF.

This clonotype was counted once. The J gene is TRBJ2-1, the V gene TRBV6-1; 7 positions match TRBD1. V gave up 6 bases and J gave up 5 bases; unmatched junction bases: 7. The germline V gene has CDR1 MNHNS and CDR2 SASEGT. The CDR3 totals 14 residues. CDR3 loop: CASRDLGQHNEQFF. As DNA, the CDR3 is TGTGCCAGCAGAGACCTGGGACAGCACAATGAGCAGTTCTTC.

The sample holds a few counts of this clonotype. V usage is TRBV7-3 and J usage is TRBJ2-1; no clear D gene. CDR1 and CDR2 from the germline V gene are SGHTA and FQGTGA. The CDR3 is 15 amino acids. Between the trimmed V and J ends, which lost 4 bases and 2 bases, there was a span of 12 bases. The CDR3 loop is CASSYGQPTYNEQFF. CDR3 nucleotide sequence: TGTGCCAGCAGCTATGGTCAGCCTACCTACAATGAGCAGTTCTTC. The full variable domain, in which reference TRBV7-3 and TRBJ2-1 provide the parts outside the CDR3, is GAGVSQTPSNKVTEKGKYVELRCDPISGHTALYWYRQSLGQGPEFLIYFQGTGAADDSGLPNDRFFAVRPEGSVSTLKIQRTERGDSAVYLCASSYGQPTYNEQFFGPGTRLTVL.

This clonotype was recorded once. The chain has TRBV6-2 or TRBV6-3 and TRBJ2-3; D gene ambiguous. Judging by the DNA end, TRBJ1-2 fits better; the J call may be wrong. CDR3 length: 13 residues. Germline CDR1 is MNHEY and CDR2 is SVGEGT. This CDR3 reads CASSYQGNYGYTF. Here the CDR3 DNA reads TGTGCCAGCAGTTACCAAGGGAACTATGGCTACACCTTC.

This clonotype was counted between two and nine times. The V and J genes are TRBV7-2 and TRBJ2-3; tentative D call: TRBD1 (7 bases). The CDR3 is 16 amino acids. The germline gives CDR1 SGHTA, CDR2 FQGNSA. Trimming shortened V by 2 bases and J by 2 bases, and 14 bases separated the two germline ends. The CDR3 loop reads CASSLRQGGDTDTQYF. CDR3 coding DNA: TGTGCCAGCAGCTTAAGGCAGGGGGGCGACACAGATACGCAGTATTTT.

The rearrangement joins TRBV12-3 or TRBV12-4 to TRBJ2-1; 9 bases align to TRBD2. This CDR3 is built from 15 residues. Germline trimming cut 1 base from V and 3 bases from J; bases unmatched to any gene: 1. The CDR3 is CASSLGTSDYNEQFF. The CDR3 DNA reads TGTGCCAGCAGTTTAGGGACTAGCGACTACAATGAGCAGTTCTTC.

This chain uses TRBV7-6 with TRBJ2-3; TRBD2 matches 9 bases. The CDR3 sequence is 15 residues long. V shed 4 bases and J 5 bases; nucleotides not matched to a gene: 7. Germline V lookup: CDR1 SGHVS, CDR2 FNYEAQ. The CDR3 loop reads CASSSIAGAIDTQYF. DNA of the CDR3: TGTGCCAGCAGCTCAATAGCGGGAGCAATAGATACGCAGTATTTT. The entire variable domain, with the rest obtained from reference TRBV7-6 and TRBJ2-3, is as follows: GAGVSQSPRYKVTKRGQDVALRCDPISGHVSLYWYRQALGQGPEFLTYFNYEAQQDKSGLPNDRFSAERPEGSISTLTIQRTEQRDSAMYRCASSSIAGAIDTQYFGPGTRLTVL.

The chain carries TRBV10-2 and TRBJ2-4; D unclear. The DNA end is a closer match to TRBJ2-5, so the J assignment may be wrong. Germline V gene lookup returns CDR1 WSHSY and CDR2 SAAADI. The CDR3 length is 13 residues. CDR3 sequence reads: CASSVRVQETQYF. CDR3 coding DNA: TGCGCCAGCAGTGTTCGGGTACAAGAGACCCAGTACTTC.

This clonotype was seen just once. The J gene is TRBJ2-4, the V gene TRBV11-3; the D gene is possibly TRBD1 (6 bases). The J call could be wrong; TRBJ2-1 is a better fit for the DNA end. CDR1 SGHNT and CDR2 YENEEA come from the germline V gene. The CDR3 totals 14 residues. CDR3 in DNA: TGTGCCAGCAGCTTATCGGACAGCCAAGAGACCCAGTTCTTC. Protein product: CASSLSDSQETQFF.

The chain links TRBV7-6 to TRBJ2-1, with TRBD2 matching over 11 bases. The J call may be wrong; the DNA end is better matched by TRBJ2-7. The CDR3 has 15 residues. Germline V gene sequence: CDR1 SGHVS, CDR2 FNYEAQ. Written as DNA, the CDR3 is TGTGCCAGCAGCTGGGGACTAGCGGACACCTACGAGCAGTACTTC. It is translated as CASSWGLADTYEQYF.

This clonotype is labeled large. V is TRBV7-2 and J is TRBJ2-7; 9 bases are shared with TRBD2. Germline CDR1 is SGHTA and CDR2 is FQGNSA. The CDR3 has 16 residues. J was trimmed by 3 bases and V by 0 bases; bases with no gene match: 6. In nucleotides, the CDR3 is TGTGCCAGCAGCTTAGCGGAGAGCGGGGGGCACTACGAGCAGTACTTC. Its protein product is CASSLAESGGHYEQYF.

This clonotype was counted once. At one end the junction does not follow the germline gene, possibly because of a read error. As DNA, the CDR3 is TGCGCCATGCGGTATTCACCCCTCCACTTC. Amino acid sequence: CAMRYSPLHF. The genes are TRBV5-1 and TRBJ2-4; D not certain. CDR1 SGHRS and CDR2 YFSETQ come from the germline V gene. The CDR3 is 10 residues long. Filled out from reference TRBV5-1 and TRBJ2-4, the complete variable domain reads KAGVTQTPRYLIKTRGQQVTLSCSPISGHRSVSWYQQTPGQGLQFLFEYFSETQRNKGNFPGRFSGRQFSNSRSEMNVSTLELGDSALYLCAMRYSPLHFGAGTRLSVL.

At least ten counts were recorded for this clonotype. V is TRBV7-9 and J is TRBJ1-4; no clear D. CDR3 size: 14 residues. The germline V and J ends were trimmed by 6 bases and 7 bases, with 15 bases remaining between them. CDR1 and CDR2 (germline): SEHNR, FQNEAQ (reference sequence). The CDR3 region is CASRDAGGGEKLFF. The CDR3 DNA is TGTGCCAGCAGGGACGCAGGAGGTGGTGAAAAACTGTTTTTT.

The V and J genes are TRBV7-6 and TRBJ1-5, with 9 bases that match TRBD1. The J segment lost 1 base and the V segment lost 5 bases, leaving 6 bases of the junction unmatched. CDR3 length: 16 amino acids. Germline-derived CDR1 and CDR2 are SGHVS and FNYEAQ. Here the CDR3 reads CASSPGQGDSNQPQHF. Written as DNA, the CDR3 is TGTGCCAGCAGCCCGGGACAGGGTGACAGCAATCAGCCCCAGCATTTT.

The sample holds a few counts of this clonotype. The genes are TRBV7-3 and TRBJ2-6; D gene unclear. The germline CDR1 and CDR2 sequences are SGHTA and FQGTGA. This CDR3 is built from 14 residues. The V end lost 4 bases, the J end lost 2 bases, and 6 bases lay between the germline ends. Here the CDR3 reads CASSSSPGANVLTF. CDR3 DNA sequence: TGTGCCAGCAGCTCTTCCCCTGGGGCCAACGTCCTGACTTTC.

This clonotype was found many times. The chain joins TRBV27 to TRBJ2-5, with D possibly being TRBD1 or TRBD2 (5 bases each). The end of the DNA aligns better with TRBJ2-7, so the J call may be wrong. This CDR3 is built from 13 residues. CDR1 MNHEY and CDR2 SMNVEV come from the germline V gene (reference sequence). Written as DNA, the CDR3 is TGTGCCAGCAGTTTCGGGGCGCTCAACGAGCAGTACTTC. It specifies CASSFGALNEQYF.

On this clonotype: The CDR3 does not close with the conserved phenylalanine or tryptophan, likely indicating a read error. No DNA is shown, since the ends of the CDR3 on it are uncertain; the CDR3 is the one TCRdb lists. This sequence joins TRBV7-8 and TRBJ2-7; the table assigns TRBD2, which was not confirmed against the DNA. The CDR3 length is 20 residues, termini included. The V gene's germline CDR1 is SGHVS and CDR2 FQNEAQ. The CDR3 here is CASSLLLAGGESVLEQYFGS.